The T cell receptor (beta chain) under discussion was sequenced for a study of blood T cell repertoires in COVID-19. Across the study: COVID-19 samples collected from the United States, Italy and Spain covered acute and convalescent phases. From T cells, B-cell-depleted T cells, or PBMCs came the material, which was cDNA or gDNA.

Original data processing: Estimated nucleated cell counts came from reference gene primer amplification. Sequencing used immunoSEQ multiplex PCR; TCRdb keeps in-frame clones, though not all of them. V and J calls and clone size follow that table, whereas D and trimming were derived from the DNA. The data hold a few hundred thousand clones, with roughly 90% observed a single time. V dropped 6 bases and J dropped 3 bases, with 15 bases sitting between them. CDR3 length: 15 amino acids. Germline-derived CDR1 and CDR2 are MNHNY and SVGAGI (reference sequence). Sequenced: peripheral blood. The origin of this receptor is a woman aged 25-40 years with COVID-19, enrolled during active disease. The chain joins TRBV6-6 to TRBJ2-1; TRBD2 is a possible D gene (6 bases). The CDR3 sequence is CASRTRETFYNEQFF. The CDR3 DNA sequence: TGTGCCAGCAGGACTAGGGAAACGTTCTACAATGAGCAGTTCTTC.